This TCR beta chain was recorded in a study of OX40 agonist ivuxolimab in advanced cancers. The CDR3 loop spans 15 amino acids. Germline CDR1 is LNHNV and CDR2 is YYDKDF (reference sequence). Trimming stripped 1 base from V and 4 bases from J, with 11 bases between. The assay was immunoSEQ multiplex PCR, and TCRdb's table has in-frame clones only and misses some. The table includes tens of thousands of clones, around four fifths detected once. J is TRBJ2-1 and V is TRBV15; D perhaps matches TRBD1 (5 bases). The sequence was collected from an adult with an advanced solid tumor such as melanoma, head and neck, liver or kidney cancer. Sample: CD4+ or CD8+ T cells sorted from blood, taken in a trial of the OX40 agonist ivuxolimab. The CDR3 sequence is CATSRVRQIYNEQFF. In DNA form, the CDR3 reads TGTGCCACCAGCAGAGTGAGACAGATTTACAATGAGCAGTTCTTC.